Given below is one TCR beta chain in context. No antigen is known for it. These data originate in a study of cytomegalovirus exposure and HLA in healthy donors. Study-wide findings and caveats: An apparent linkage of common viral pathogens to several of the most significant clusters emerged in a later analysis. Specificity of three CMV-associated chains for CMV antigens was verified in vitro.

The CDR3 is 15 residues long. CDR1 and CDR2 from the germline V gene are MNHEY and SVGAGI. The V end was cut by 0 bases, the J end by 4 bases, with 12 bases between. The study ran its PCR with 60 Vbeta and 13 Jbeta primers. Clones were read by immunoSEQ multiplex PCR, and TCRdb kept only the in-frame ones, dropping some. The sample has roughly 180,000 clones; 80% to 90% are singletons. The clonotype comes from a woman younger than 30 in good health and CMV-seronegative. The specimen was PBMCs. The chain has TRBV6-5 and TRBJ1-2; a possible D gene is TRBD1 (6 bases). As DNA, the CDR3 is TGTGCCAGCAGTTACTCGTTGGGGGCGGGCTATGGCTACACCTTC. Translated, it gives CASSYSLGAGYGYTF.